The 11 T cell receptor beta chains in this list originate from one sample, sequenced in a study of CD8 T cells in Susac syndrome. The RNA input was roughly 0.5 to 1 ug, and it was reverse transcribed with random hexamers. TCRdb re-analysed the immunoSEQ multiplex PCR reads in MiXCR, keeping a single row per CDR3 protein. The profile shows a few hundred thousand distinct CDR3 sequences, approximately 85% of them singletons. Sample: CD8+ T cells from PBMCs. These receptor sequences come from a human donor with multiple sclerosis.

This chain joins TRBV28 and TRBJ2-7; D perhaps matches TRBD1 (6 bases). The ends were cut back, 6 bases at V and 6 bases at J, with 21 bases in the middle. The germline CDR1 and CDR2 sequences are MDHEN and SYDVKM. CDR3 size: 15 residues. CDR3 sequence (DNA): TGTGCCAGCAGCGGACAGCCGGTAACTTTTGGCGAGCAGTACTTC. Encoded protein: CASSGQPVTFGEQYF.

The genes are TRBV20-1 and TRBJ2-1, with TRBD2 identical over 10 bases. Germline V gene data show CDR1 as DFQATT and CDR2 as SNEGSKA (reference sequence). Trimming at V came to 6 bases and at J to 3 bases, leaving 14 bases not matched to a gene. The CDR3 extends over 17 amino acids. The CDR3 region has the DNA TGCAGTGCCATGGGGCTAGCGGGAGAGGATTACTACAATGAGCAGTTCTTC. Translation: CSAMGLAGEDYYNEQFF.

V is TRBV25-1 and J is TRBJ2-5; tentatively, D is TRBD1 (6 bases). CDR3 length: 14 residues. CDR1 and CDR2 (germline): MGHDK, SYGVNS. V gave up 2 bases and J gave up 7 bases, with 14 bases separating them. The CDR3 DNA reads TGTGCCAGCAGTGAAACCAGGGGTTCGGGGACCCAGTACTTC. This sequence encodes CASSETRGSGTQYF. Together with reference TRBV25-1 and TRBJ2-5, the CDR3 gives the full variable domain: EADIYQTPRYLVIGTGKKITLECSQTMGHDKMYWYQQDPGMELHLIHYSYGVNSTEKGDLSSESTVSRIRTEHFPLTLESARPSHTSQYLCASSETRGSGTQYFGPGTRLLVL.

The CDR3 nucleotides read TGTGCCAGTAGTATCGACTATGAAGAGACCCAGTACTTC. Protein: CASSIDYEETQYF. The J gene is TRBJ2-5, the V gene TRBV19, with D maybe TRBD2 (5 bases). Trimming shortened V by 3 bases and J by 3 bases, and 8 bases separated the two germline ends. Germline CDR1 reads LNHDA; CDR2 reads SQIVND (reference sequence). The CDR3 extends over 13 amino acids.

The V gene is TRBV2, the J gene TRBJ2-5; 10 positions agree with TRBD2. CDR3 size: 15 residues. CDR1 is SNHLY and CDR2 is FYNNEI in the germline V gene. The trim removed 7 bases at V and 5 bases at J, leaving 10 bases unmatched. The CDR3 nucleotides are TGTGCCAGCATGGCTAGCGGGAGTAAACGTGAGACCCAGTACTTC. Translated: CASMASGSKRETQYF. Complete variable domain (other parts from reference TRBV2 and TRBJ2-5): EPEVTQTPSHQVTQMGQEVILRCVPISNHLYFYWYRQILGQKVEFLVSFYNNEISEKSEIFDDQFSVERPDGSNFTLKIRSTKLEDSAMYFCASMASGSKRETQYFGPGTRLLVL.

This chain connects TRBV28 to TRBJ2-2; D not certain. The CDR3 runs 14 residues. Trimming removed 3 bases at V and 1 base at J, with 6 bases between. Germline-derived CDR1 and CDR2 are MDHEN and SYDVKM. In DNA form, the CDR3 reads TGTGCCAGCAGTTTCTTAGTGAACACCGGGGAGCTGTTTTTT. Its translation: CASSFLVNTGELFF.

The rearrangement links TRBV3-1 to TRBJ2-3, with unresolved D. The germline V gene has CDR1 LGHDT and CDR2 YNNKEL (reference sequence). The CDR3 totals 13 residues. The V and J ends lost 4 bases and 2 bases respectively, with 7 bases between them. CDR3 nucleotide sequence: TGTGCCAGCAGCCTAATTTACACAGATACGCAGTATTTT. As protein: CASSLIYTDTQYF.

This CDR3 is CASSLASQYNEQFF. CDR3 DNA sequence: TGTGCCAGCAGCTTAGCTTCACAGTACAATGAGCAGTTCTTC. The V and J genes are TRBV7-6 and TRBJ2-1; unclear D gene. This CDR3 spans 14 amino acids. V was trimmed by 0 bases and J by 4 bases, leaving 7 bases between them. In germline, CDR1 is SGHVS, CDR2 FNYEAQ.

This chain uses TRBV9 with TRBJ2-1; D remains unclear. With 0 bases removed from V and 5 bases from J, the gap between germline ends came to 18 bases. This CDR3 contains 17 residues. In germline, CDR1 is SGDLS, CDR2 YYNGEE. The CDR3 reads CASSVDRAPADHNEQFF. CDR3 sequence (DNA): TGTGCCAGCAGCGTAGACCGGGCTCCGGCGGATCACAATGAGCAGTTCTTC.

The gene calls are TRBV14 and TRBJ2-7; perhaps TRBD2 as D (6 bases). With 1 base removed from V and 1 base from J, the gap between germline ends came to 11 bases. The germline V gene encodes CDR1 SGHDN and CDR2 FVKESK. The CDR3 contains 15 residues. CDR3: CASSQGNGRSYEQYF. The CDR3 DNA reads TGTGCCAGCAGCCAAGGGAACGGGAGATCCTACGAGCAGTACTTC.

This clonotype showed up just once. V is TRBV2 and J is TRBJ2-7, with a possible D match to TRBD1 (5 bases). Germline V gives CDR1 SNHLY, CDR2 FYNNEI. The V gene lost 2 bases and the J gene lost 5 bases, with 22 bases spanning the gap. CDR3 length: 17 residues. This CDR3 reads CASSEFYLDTSRNEQYF. CDR3 nucleotide sequence: TGTGCCAGCAGTGAATTTTATCTGGACACCTCAAGGAACGAGCAGTACTTC.